Following are 20 T cell receptor beta chains from one sample sequenced in a study of blood T cell repertoires in COVID-19 (TCRdb year 2020). The library was made by the immunoSEQ multiplex PCR assay. TCRdb holds this immuneACCESS table with in-frame rearrangements only. Some clones are missing; in checked studies, unresolved V genes explain under half, and the rest has no known cause. The sample table shows approximately 200,000 clones, and 88% are seen once. 1.5% to 2% of the sample is taken by the ten largest. The sequencing sample was made of peripheral blood. The receptors shown here come from a man between 70 and 80 years old with acute or convalescent COVID-19.

This chain uses TRBV27 with TRBJ1-2; D gene unclear. The germline CDR1 and CDR2 sequences are MNHEY and SMNVEV (reference sequence). This CDR3 has 14 amino acids. V was shortened by 2 bases and J by 4 bases, with 11 bases between the two germline ends. The CDR3 loop reads CASSLRRPRYGYTF. The CDR3 DNA reads TGTGCCAGCAGTTTACGGAGACCTCGCTATGGCTACACCTTC.

This chain links TRBV7-9 with TRBJ2-1; D may be TRBD2 (6 bases). The CDR3 is 14 residues long. The germline V gene has CDR1 SEHNR and CDR2 FQNEAQ (reference sequence). Trimming pared 0 bases from V and 8 bases from J, leaving 11 bases between. The CDR3 protein is CASSLAHPSDEQFF. The CDR3 coding sequence is TGTGCCAGCAGCTTAGCGCACCCTAGCGATGAGCAGTTCTTC.

CDR3 bases: TGTGCCAGCAGCCGGGGACTAGCGGGAGGGGACGGGGAGCTGTTTTTT. Protein product: CASSRGLAGGDGELFF. The genes are TRBV7-3 and TRBJ2-2; 16 nucleotides align to TRBD2. The V and J ends lost 5 bases and 7 bases, in that order; junction bases with no gene match: 4. The CDR3 sequence is 16 residues long. From germline, CDR1 is SGHTA and CDR2 FQGTGA. Drawing the rest from reference TRBV7-3 and TRBJ2-2, the complete variable domain is GAGVSQTPSNKVTEKGKYVELRCDPISGHTALYWYRQSLGQGPEFLIYFQGTGAADDSGLPNDRFFAVRPEGSVSTLKIQRTERGDSAVYLCASSRGLAGGDGELFFGEGSRLTVL.

This clone was found once. The gene calls are TRBV6-5 and TRBJ2-3; TRBD2 matches 8 bases. Per the germline V gene, CDR1 is MNHEY and CDR2 is SVGAGI. The trim removed 8 bases at V and 5 bases at J, leaving 9 bases unmatched. There are 14 residues in the CDR3. The CDR3 reads CASETGGPRDTQYF. The DNA for the CDR3 is TGTGCCAGCGAGACGGGAGGGCCTCGAGATACGCAGTATTTT.

The rearrangement joins TRBV6-5 to TRBJ2-5, with 8 bases aligning to TRBD1. The CDR3 runs 15 residues. Germline V CDR1 and CDR2: MNHEY, SVGAGI. Losses at the gene ends were 6 bases for V and 4 bases for J; bases not matched to a gene: 10. The chain's CDR3 is CASSLGAGGAETQYF. DNA of the CDR3: TGTGCCAGCAGCTTGGGGGCAGGGGGCGCAGAGACCCAGTACTTC.

This clone appeared once. The chain couples TRBV10-3 to TRBJ2-5; 7 positions agree with TRBD2. CDR1 and CDR2 (germline): ENHRY, SYGVKD. The CDR3 runs 12 residues. With V trimmed by 10 bases and J by 5 bases, 7 bases remained unmatched. The CDR3 spells CATRTSGETQYF. CDR3 in DNA: TGTGCCACCCGGACTAGTGGGGAGACCCAGTACTTC.

The V and J genes are TRBV2 and TRBJ1-1, with 11 bases identical to TRBD1. Germline assignment: CDR1 SNHLY and CDR2 FYNNEI. Trimming cost V 3 bases and J 6 bases; bases outside gene matches: 6. CDR3 length: 15 residues. CDR3 in amino acids: CASSDPDRGQAEAFF. Written as DNA, the CDR3 is TGTGCCAGCAGTGACCCGGACAGGGGGCAAGCTGAAGCTTTCTTT.

The rearrangement joins TRBV11-2 to TRBJ1-4; D remains unclear. Germline values: CDR1 SGHAT, CDR2 FQNNGV. The CDR3 contains 13 residues. V shed 2 bases and J shed 5 bases, with 6 bases lying between them. As DNA, the CDR3 is TGTGCCAGCAGCTTATATCTAAATGAAAAACTGTTTTTT. Its translation: CASSLYLNEKLFF.

The J gene is TRBJ1-5, the V gene TRBV27; 7 bases match TRBD1. CDR3 length equals 16 residues. Per the germline V gene, CDR1 is MNHEY and CDR2 is SMNVEV (reference sequence). The J segment lost 2 bases and the V segment lost 5 bases, leaving 9 bases of the junction unmatched. The CDR3 sequence is CASSPHTGVGNQPQHF. The CDR3 coding sequence is TGTGCCAGCAGTCCCCATACAGGGGTCGGCAATCAGCCCCAGCATTTT.

The chain joins TRBV5-4 to TRBJ2-2; 7 nucleotides align to TRBD1. The germline gives CDR1 SGHNT, CDR2 YYREEE (reference sequence). V gave up 0 bases and J gave up 4 bases; unmatched junction bases: 0. CDR3 size: 14 residues. The CDR3 region has the DNA TGTGCCAGCAGCTTGGCAGGGGGCACCGGGGAGCTGTTTTTT. This codes for CASSLAGGTGELFF.

The CDR3: CASRIRWAGEKLFF. In nucleotides, the CDR3 is TGTGCCAGCAGAATCCGGTGGGCAGGTGAAAAACTGTTTTTT. This rearrangement joins TRBV28 to TRBJ1-4; D is uncertain. CDR3 length: 14 residues. Between the trimmed V and J ends, which lost 6 bases and 7 bases, there was a span of 15 bases. CDR1 MDHEN and CDR2 SYDVKM come from the germline V gene. The entire variable domain, with the rest obtained from reference TRBV28 and TRBJ1-4, is as follows: DVKVTQSSRYLVKRTGEKVFLECVQDMDHENMFWYRQDPGLGLRLIYFSYDVKMKEKGDIPEGYSVSREKKERFSLILESASTNQTSMYLCASRIRWAGEKLFFGSGTQLSVL.

V usage is TRBV6-2 or TRBV6-3 and J usage is TRBJ2-1; the match to TRBD2 covers 12 bases. The CDR3 runs to 18 residues. Trimming at V came to 0 bases and at J to 5 bases, leaving 8 bases not matched to a gene. Germline values: CDR1 MNHEY, CDR2 SVGEGT. The CDR3 is CASSYSGVGLAGNNEQFF. The DNA for the CDR3 is TGTGCCAGCAGTTACTCGGGTGTTGGACTAGCGGGAAACAATGAGCAGTTCTTC.

For this clone: Within the sample, other DNA sequences also encode this same CDR3. The CDR3 sequence: CASSPPPGTDTQYF. DNA for the CDR3: TGTGCCAGCTCACCACCCCCGGGCACAGATACGCAGTATTTT. The rearrangement uses TRBV18 and TRBJ2-3; D not certain. Germline CDR1 reads KGHSH; CDR2 reads LQKENI. Trimming removed 0 bases at V and 1 base at J, with 5 bases between. The CDR3 totals 14 residues.

The chain links TRBV24-1 to TRBJ2-3; D may be TRBD1 (6 bases). V gave up 4 bases and J gave up 0 bases, with 16 bases separating them. Germline CDR1 and CDR2: KGHDR and SFDVKD. The CDR3 contains 17 residues. CDR3 DNA: TGTGCCACCAGTGACGCGGCTCGGGACACGAGCACAGATACGCAGTATTTT. Amino acid sequence: CATSDAARDTSTDTQYF.

The CDR3 is CASSLTGSPGNQPQHF. In DNA, the CDR3 is TGTGCCAGCAGTCTTACAGGGTCGCCGGGCAATCAGCCCCAGCATTTT. This chain connects TRBV6-2 or TRBV6-3 to TRBJ1-5, with a possible D match to TRBD1 (6 bases). Trimming left V 5 bases short and J 2 bases short, with 16 bases between. Germline CDR1 reads MNHEY; CDR2 reads SVGEGT. CDR3 length: 16 amino acids.

This clone was counted once. The CDR3: CASSETSGRAGEQYF. The CDR3 region has the DNA TGTGCCAGCAGCGAAACTAGCGGGAGGGCCGGCGAGCAGTACTTC. The chain joins TRBV2 to TRBJ2-7; 13 nucleotides line up with TRBD2. The CDR3 spans 15 residues. Germline CDR1 and CDR2: SNHLY and FYNNEI. The junction had 8 bases not matched to a gene; V was cut back by 6 bases and J by 6 bases. Filled out from reference TRBV2 and TRBJ2-7, the complete variable domain reads EPEVTQTPSHQVTQMGQEVILRCVPISNHLYFYWYRQILGQKVEFLVSFYNNEISEKSEIFDDQFSVERPDGSNFTLKIRSTKLEDSAMYFCASSETSGRAGEQYFGPGTRLTVT.

V is TRBV4-3 and J is TRBJ2-3; the D gene is possibly TRBD2 (5 bases). The germline gives CDR1 LGHNA, CDR2 YSLEER. The CDR3 length is 15 residues. Trimming removed 0 bases at V and 4 bases at J, with 11 bases between. CDR3 in DNA: TGCGCCAGCAGCCAAGATCCACAGCGGCCAGATACGCAGTATTTT. Amino acids: CASSQDPQRPDTQYF.

Here the CDR3 reads CASSSTGGVEAFF. CDR3 bases: TGCGCCAGCAGCTCAACAGGGGGCGTTGAAGCTTTCTTT. The chain carries TRBV5-1 and TRBJ1-1, with 9 bases aligning to TRBD1. CDR3 length equals 13 residues. Germline lookup yields CDR1 SGHRS and CDR2 YFSETQ. V dropped 3 bases and J dropped 7; count of bases not matched to a gene: 4.

The DNA of the CDR3 is TGTGCCAGCAGTGAAATCAGGGGACCGTTGTATCAGCCCCAGCATTTT. This translates into CASSEIRGPLYQPQHF. The J gene is TRBJ1-5, the V gene TRBV6-1; D possibly corresponds to TRBD1 (6 bases). Per the germline V gene, CDR1 is MNHNS and CDR2 is SASEGT. This CDR3 is 16 amino acids long. With 2 bases removed from V and 5 bases from J, the gap between germline ends came to 16 bases.

The V gene is TRBV28, the J gene TRBJ1-5, with D perhaps TRBD1 (6 bases). Germline assignment: CDR1 MDHEN and CDR2 SYDVKM. The CDR3 extends over 15 amino acids. Trimming removed 3 bases from V and 4 bases from J, with 13 bases in between. CDR3 DNA sequence: TGTGCCAGCAGTTTTGGGACACCGGGGAATCAGCCCCAGCATTTT. Protein product: CASSFGTPGNQPQHF.